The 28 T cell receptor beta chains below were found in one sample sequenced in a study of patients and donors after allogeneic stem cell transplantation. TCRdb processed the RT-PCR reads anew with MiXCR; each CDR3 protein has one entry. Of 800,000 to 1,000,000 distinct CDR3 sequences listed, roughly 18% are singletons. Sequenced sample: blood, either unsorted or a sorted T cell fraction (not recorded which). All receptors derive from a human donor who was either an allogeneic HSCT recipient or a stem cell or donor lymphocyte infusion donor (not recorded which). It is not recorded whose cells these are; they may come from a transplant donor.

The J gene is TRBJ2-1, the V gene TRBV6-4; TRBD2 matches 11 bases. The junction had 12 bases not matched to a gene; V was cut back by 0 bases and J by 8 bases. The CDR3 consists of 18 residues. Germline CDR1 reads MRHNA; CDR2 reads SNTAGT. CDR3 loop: CASSDSIRLAGGLDEQFF. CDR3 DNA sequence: TGTGCCAGCAGTGACTCGATCCGGCTAGCGGGGGGACTAGATGAGCAGTTCTTC.

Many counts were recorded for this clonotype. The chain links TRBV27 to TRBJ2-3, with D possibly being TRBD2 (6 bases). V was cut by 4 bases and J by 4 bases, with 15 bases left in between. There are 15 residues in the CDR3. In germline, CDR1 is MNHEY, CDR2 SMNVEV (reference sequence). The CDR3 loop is CASSWGGGPSDTQYF. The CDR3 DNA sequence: TGTGCCAGCAGTTGGGGAGGTGGGCCCTCAGATACGCAGTATTTT.

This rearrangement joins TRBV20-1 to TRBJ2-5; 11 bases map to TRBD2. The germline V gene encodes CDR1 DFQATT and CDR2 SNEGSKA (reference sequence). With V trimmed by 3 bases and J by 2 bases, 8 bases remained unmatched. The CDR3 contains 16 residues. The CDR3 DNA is TGCAGTGCTAGGTCGCTAGCGGGAGGAGAACAAGAGACCCAGTACTTC. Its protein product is CSARSLAGGEQETQYF.

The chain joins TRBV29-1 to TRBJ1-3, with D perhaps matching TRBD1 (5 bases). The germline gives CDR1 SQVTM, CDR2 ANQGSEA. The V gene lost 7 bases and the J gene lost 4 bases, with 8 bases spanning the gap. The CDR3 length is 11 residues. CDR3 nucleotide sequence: TGCAGCGGGGGCGCGGGAAACACCATATATTTT. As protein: CSGGAGNTIYF.

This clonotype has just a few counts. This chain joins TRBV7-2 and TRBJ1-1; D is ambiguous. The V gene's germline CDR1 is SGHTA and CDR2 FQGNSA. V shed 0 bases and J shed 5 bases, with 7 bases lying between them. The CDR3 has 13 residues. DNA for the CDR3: TGTGCCAGCAGCTTAGCTAGTTTGACTGAAGCTTTCTTT. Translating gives CASSLASLTEAFF.

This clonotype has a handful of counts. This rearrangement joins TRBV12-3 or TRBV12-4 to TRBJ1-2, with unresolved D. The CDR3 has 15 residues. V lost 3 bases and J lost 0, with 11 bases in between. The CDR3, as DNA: TGTGCCAGCAGTTTTGGGCAGAGAACTAACTATGGCTACACCTTC. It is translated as CASSFGQRTNYGYTF.

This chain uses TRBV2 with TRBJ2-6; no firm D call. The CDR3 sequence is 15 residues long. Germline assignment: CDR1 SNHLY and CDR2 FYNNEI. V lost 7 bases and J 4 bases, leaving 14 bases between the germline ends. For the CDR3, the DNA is TGTGCCAGCACCGGCAAGCTGGTGGGGGCCAACGTCCTGACTTTC. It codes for CASTGKLVGANVLTF.

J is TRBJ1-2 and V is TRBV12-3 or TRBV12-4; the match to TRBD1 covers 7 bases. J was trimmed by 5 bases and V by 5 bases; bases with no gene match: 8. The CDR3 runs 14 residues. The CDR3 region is CASSGTALPYGYTF. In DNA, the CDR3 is TGTGCCAGCAGTGGGACAGCATTGCCTTATGGCTACACCTTC.

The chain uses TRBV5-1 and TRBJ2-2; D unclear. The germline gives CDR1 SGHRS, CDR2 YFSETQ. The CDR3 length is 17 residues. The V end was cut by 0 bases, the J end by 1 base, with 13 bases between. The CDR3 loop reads CASSLGGRSRNTGELFF. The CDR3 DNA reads TGCGCCAGCAGCTTGGGCGGCCGTTCGAGGAACACCGGGGAGCTGTTTTTT.

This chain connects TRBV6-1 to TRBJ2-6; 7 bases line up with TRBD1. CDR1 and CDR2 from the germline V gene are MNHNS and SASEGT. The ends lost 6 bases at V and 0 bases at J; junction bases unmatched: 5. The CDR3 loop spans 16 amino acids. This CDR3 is CASRTGSNSGANVLTF. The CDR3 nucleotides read TGTGCCAGCAGGACAGGGTCGAACTCTGGGGCCAACGTCCTGACTTTC.

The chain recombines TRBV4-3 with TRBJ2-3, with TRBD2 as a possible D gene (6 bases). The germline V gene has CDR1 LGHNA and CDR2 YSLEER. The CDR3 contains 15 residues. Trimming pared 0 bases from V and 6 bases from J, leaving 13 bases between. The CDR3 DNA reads TGCGCCAGCAGCCAAGAGGGACTCAAGGGTGATACGCAGTATTTT. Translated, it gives CASSQEGLKGDTQYF.

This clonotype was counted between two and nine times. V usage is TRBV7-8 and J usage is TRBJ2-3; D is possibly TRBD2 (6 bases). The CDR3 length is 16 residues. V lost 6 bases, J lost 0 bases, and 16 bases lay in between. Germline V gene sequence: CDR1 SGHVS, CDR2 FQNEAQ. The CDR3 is CASRSKWSGSTDTQYF. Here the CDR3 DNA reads TGTGCCAGCAGAAGTAAGTGGAGCGGGAGCACAGATACGCAGTATTTT.

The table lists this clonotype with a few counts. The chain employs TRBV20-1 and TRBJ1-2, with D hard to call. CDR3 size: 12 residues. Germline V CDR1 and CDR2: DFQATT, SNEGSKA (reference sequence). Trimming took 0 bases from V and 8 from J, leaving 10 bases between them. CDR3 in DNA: TGCAGTGCTAGAGATTCAGAGGACGGCTACACCTTC. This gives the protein CSARDSEDGYTF.

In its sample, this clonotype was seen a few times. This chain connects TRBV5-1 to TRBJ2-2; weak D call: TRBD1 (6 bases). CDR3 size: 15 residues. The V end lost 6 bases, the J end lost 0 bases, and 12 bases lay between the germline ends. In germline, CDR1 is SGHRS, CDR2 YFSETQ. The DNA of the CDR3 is TGCGCCAGCATCCCAGGGGAACCGAACACCGGGGAGCTGTTTTTT. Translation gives CASIPGEPNTGELFF.

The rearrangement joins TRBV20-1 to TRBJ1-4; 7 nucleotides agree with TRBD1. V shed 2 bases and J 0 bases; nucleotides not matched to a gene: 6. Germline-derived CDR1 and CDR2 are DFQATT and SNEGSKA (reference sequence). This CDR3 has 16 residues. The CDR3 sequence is CSARRSGGATNEKLFF. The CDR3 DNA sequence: TGCAGTGCTAGAAGATCAGGGGGGGCAACTAATGAAAAACTGTTTTTT.

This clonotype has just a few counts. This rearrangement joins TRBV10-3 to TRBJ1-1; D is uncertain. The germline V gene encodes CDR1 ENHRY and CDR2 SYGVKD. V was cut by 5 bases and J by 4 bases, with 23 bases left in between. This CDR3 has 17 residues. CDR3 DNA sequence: TGTGCCATCAGTTTTAGTGGGCGTGTTAAAGAGAGCACTGAAGCTTTCTTT. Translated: CAISFSGRVKESTEAFF.

The CDR3 DNA follows: TGTGCCAGCAGTCGGAACAGGGGAGATACGCAGTATTTT. Amino acid sequence: CASSRNRGDTQYF. The genes are TRBV6-1 and TRBJ2-3, with TRBD1 matching over 7 bases. CDR3 length equals 13 residues. V was clipped by 5 bases and J by 5 bases; unmatched bases: 4. CDR1 MNHNS and CDR2 SASEGT come from the germline V gene.

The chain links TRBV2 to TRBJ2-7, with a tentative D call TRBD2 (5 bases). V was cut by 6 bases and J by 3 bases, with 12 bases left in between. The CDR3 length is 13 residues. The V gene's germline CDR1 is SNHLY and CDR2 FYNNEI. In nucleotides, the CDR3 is TGTGCCAGCAGGGAGGATCCGGGCTACGAGCAGTACTTC. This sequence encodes CASREDPGYEQYF.

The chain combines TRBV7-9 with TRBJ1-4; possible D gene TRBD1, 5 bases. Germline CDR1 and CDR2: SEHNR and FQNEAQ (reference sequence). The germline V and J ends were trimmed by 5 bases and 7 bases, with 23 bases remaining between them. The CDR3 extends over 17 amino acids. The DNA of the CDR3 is TGTGCCAGCAGCCCCTATGGGACGCTTCCCGGGAGTGAAAAACTGTTTTTT. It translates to CASSPYGTLPGSEKLFF.

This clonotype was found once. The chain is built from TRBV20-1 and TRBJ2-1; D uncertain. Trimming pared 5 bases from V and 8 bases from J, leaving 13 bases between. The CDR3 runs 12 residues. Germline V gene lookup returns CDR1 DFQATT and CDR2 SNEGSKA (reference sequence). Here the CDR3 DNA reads TGCAGTGCTGAGGAGTTTTTAGATGAGCAGTTCTTC. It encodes CSAEEFLDEQFF.

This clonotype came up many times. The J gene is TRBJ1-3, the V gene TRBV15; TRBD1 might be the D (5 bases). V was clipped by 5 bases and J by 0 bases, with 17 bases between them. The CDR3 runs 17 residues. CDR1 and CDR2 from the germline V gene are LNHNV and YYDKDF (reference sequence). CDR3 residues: CATSAQRGASSGNTIYF. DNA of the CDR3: TGTGCCACCAGCGCCCAGAGAGGGGCTTCCTCTGGAAACACCATATATTTT.

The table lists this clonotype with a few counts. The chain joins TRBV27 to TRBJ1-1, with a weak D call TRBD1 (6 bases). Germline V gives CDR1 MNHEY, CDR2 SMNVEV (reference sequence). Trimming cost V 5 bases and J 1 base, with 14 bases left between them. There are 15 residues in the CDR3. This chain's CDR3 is CASSPTGPGNTEAFF. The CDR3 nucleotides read TGTGCCAGCAGTCCCACAGGGCCGGGGAACACTGAAGCTTTCTTT.

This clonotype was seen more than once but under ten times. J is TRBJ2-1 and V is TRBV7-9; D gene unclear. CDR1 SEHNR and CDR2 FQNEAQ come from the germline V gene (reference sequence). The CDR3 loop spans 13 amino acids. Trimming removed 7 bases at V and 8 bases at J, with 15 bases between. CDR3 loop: CASTTTPWDEQFF. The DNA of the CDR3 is TGTGCCAGCACCACGACGCCCTGGGATGAGCAGTTCTTC.

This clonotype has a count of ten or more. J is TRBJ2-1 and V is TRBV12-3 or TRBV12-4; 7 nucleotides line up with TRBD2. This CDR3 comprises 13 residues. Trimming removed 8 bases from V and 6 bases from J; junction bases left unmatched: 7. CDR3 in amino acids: CASERGRVNEQFF. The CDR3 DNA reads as TGTGCCAGCGAGCGGGGAAGAGTCAATGAGCAGTTCTTC.

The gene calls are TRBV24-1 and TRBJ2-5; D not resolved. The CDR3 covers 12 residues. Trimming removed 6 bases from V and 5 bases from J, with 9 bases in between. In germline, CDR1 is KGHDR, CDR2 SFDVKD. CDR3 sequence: CATSTGLETQYF. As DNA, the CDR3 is TGTGCCACCAGTACCGGGTTGGAGACCCAGTACTTC.

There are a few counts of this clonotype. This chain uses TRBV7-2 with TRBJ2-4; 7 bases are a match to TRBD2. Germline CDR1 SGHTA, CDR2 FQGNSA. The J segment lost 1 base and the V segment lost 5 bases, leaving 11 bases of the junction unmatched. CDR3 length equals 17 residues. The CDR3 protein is CASSLNRDYRAKNIQYF. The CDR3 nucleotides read TGTGCCAGCAGCCTCAACCGGGACTACAGGGCCAAAAACATTCAGTACTTC.

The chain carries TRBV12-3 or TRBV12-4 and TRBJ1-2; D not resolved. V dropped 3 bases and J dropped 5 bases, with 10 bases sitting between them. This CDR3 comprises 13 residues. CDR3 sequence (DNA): TGTGCCAGCAGTTTCGAGGCGTCATATGGCTACACCTTC. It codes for CASSFEASYGYTF.

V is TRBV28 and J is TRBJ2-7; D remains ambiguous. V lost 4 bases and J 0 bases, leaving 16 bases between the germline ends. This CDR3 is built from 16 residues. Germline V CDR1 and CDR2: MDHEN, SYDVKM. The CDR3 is CASSSRLLEGSYEQYF. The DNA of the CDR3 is TGTGCCAGCAGTTCGCGACTCCTCGAAGGCTCCTACGAGCAGTACTTC.